Detailed here is one TCR beta chain. Looked up from germline, CDR1 is ENHRY and CDR2 is SYGVKD. The CDR3 is made up of 16 amino acids. V gave up 0 bases and J gave up 5 bases; unmatched junction bases: 5. This specimen belongs to a study of blood T cell repertoires in COVID-19. About the research overall: The United States, Italy and Spain supplied acute and convalescent COVID-19 samples. PBMCs, B-cell-depleted T cells, or T cells provided the cDNA or gDNA that made up the material.

Authors' analysis steps: For nucleated cells, counts were estimated from reference gene primer amplification. TCRdb's copy holds only in-frame clones and misses some; the assay was immunoSEQ multiplex PCR. V, J and clone size reflect that table, while D and trimming were determined from the DNA. The sample carries about 220,000 clones, around 82% recorded once. Sequencing was performed on peripheral blood. The chain recombines TRBV10-3 with TRBJ2-1; 9 positions match TRBD2. This TCR derives from a woman between 65 and 79 years old with acute or convalescent COVID-19. The CDR3 DNA follows: TGTGCCATCAGTGAGTCAAGAGCGGGGGGCCACAATGAGCAGTTCTTC. It translates to CAISESRAGGHNEQFF.